This is a list of T cell receptor beta chains from one sample in a study of blood T cell repertoires in COVID-19. Produced via immunoSEQ multiplex PCR; TCRdb's table is partial and in-frame only. The sample carries 300,000 to 400,000 clones, over 75% recorded once. The specimen sequenced was peripheral blood. These receptors originate from a human donor in a cohort sampled during active COVID-19. Both conserved end residues are part of each CDR3. D genes are given only for firm matches. Not every row has a clone size; where given, it reads once, few, many or a size class.

clone_size: .; v_call: TRBV5-1; d_call: TRBD1; j_call: TRBJ1-2; cdr3_aa: CASSSGQGDYGYTF; cdr3_nt: TGCGCCAGCAGCAGCGGACAGGGAGACTATGGCTACACCTTC
clone_size: .; v_call: TRBV27; d_call: TRBD2; j_call: TRBJ2-5; cdr3_aa: CASSLNGGGLKETQYF; cdr3_nt: TGTGCCAGCAGTTTAAACGGCGGGGGGCTAAAAGAGACCCAGTACTTC
clone_size: .; v_call: TRBV27; d_call: .; j_call: TRBJ1-2; cdr3_aa: CASSFLGGPLGYTF; cdr3_nt: TGTGCCAGCAGTTTCTTGGGGGGGCCGCTGGGCTACACCTTC
clone_size: .; v_call: TRBV5-5; d_call: .; j_call: TRBJ1-2; cdr3_aa: CASSPGRSGYTF; cdr3_nt: TGTGCCAGCAGCCCCGGGAGGAGCGGCTACACCTTC
clone_size: once; v_call: TRBV7-6; d_call: TRBD1; j_call: TRBJ1-3; cdr3_aa: CASSLRGGTGNTIYF; cdr3_nt: TGTGCCAGCAGCTTAAGAGGGGGCACTGGAAACACCATATATTTT
clone_size: .; v_call: TRBV11-3; d_call: .; j_call: TRBJ2-3; cdr3_aa: CASSPHPGAADTQYF; cdr3_nt: TGTGCCAGCAGCCCCCACCCAGGGGCGGCAGATACGCAGTATTTT
clone_size: .; v_call: TRBV9; d_call: .; j_call: TRBJ1-5; cdr3_aa: CASSVGLGVNQPQHF; cdr3_nt: TGTGCCAGCAGCGTAGGACTCGGTGTTAATCAGCCCCAGCATTTT
clone_size: .; v_call: TRBV9; d_call: .; j_call: TRBJ1-1; cdr3_aa: CASSAEGQGIQAFF; cdr3_nt: TGTGCCAGCAGCGCGGAAGGCCAGGGGATACAAGCTTTCTTT
clone_size: .; v_call: TRBV3-1/TRBV3-2; d_call: TRBD2; j_call: TRBJ2-3; cdr3_aa: CASSLQRGGTDTQYF; cdr3_nt: TGTGCCAGCAGCCTCCAGCGGGGGGGGACCGATACGCAGTATTTT
clone_size: once; v_call: TRBV2; d_call: TRBD1; j_call: TRBJ1-5; cdr3_aa: CASSGGTAIYSNQPQHF; cdr3_nt: TGTGCCAGCAGTGGTGGGACAGCAATCTATAGCAATCAGCCCCAGCATTTT
clone_size: once; v_call: TRBV5-4; d_call: TRBD1; j_call: TRBJ2-7; cdr3_aa: CASTQGQGVSYEQYF; cdr3_nt: TGTGCCAGCACCCAAGGGCAGGGGGTGTCCTACGAGCAGTACTTC
clone_size: .; v_call: TRBV7-2; d_call: TRBD1; j_call: TRBJ1-4; cdr3_aa: CASSLGQGSWDEKLFF; cdr3_nt: TGTGCCAGCAGCTTAGGACAGGGATCTTGGGATGAAAAACTGTTTTTT
clone_size: .; v_call: TRBV19; d_call: .; j_call: TRBJ1-2; cdr3_aa: CASSQTVANYGYTF; cdr3_nt: TGTGCCAGTAGTCAGACAGTAGCTAACTATGGCTACACCTTC
clone_size: .; v_call: TRBV6-5; d_call: .; j_call: TRBJ2-1; cdr3_aa: CASSYNEGSYNEQFF; cdr3_nt: TGTGCCAGCAGTTACAATGAGGGTTCCTACAATGAGCAGTTCTTC
clone_size: .; v_call: TRBV18; d_call: TRBD2; j_call: TRBJ2-3; cdr3_aa: CASSGLAGSLDTQYF; cdr3_nt: TGTGCCAGCTCAGGGCTAGCGGGGTCGCTAGATACGCAGTATTTT
clone_size: once; v_call: TRBV6-1; d_call: TRBD2; j_call: TRBJ2-4; cdr3_aa: CASSEQLAGFNIQYF; cdr3_nt: TGTGCCAGCAGTGAGCAACTAGCGGGGTTTAACATTCAGTACTTC
clone_size: .; v_call: TRBV6-5; d_call: TRBD2; j_call: TRBJ2-7; cdr3_aa: CASRRLAGSHEQYF; cdr3_nt: TGTGCCAGCAGGAGACTAGCGGGGTCCCACGAGCAGTACTTC
clone_size: .; v_call: TRBV15; d_call: TRBD1; j_call: TRBJ1-2; cdr3_aa: CATSTRGQGYGYTF; cdr3_nt: TGTGCCACCAGCACAAGAGGACAGGGTTATGGCTACACCTTC
clone_size: once; v_call: TRBV19; d_call: .; j_call: TRBJ1-1; cdr3_aa: CASMTSTGDTEAFF; cdr3_nt: TGTGCCAGTATGACCTCAACAGGCGACACTGAAGCTTTCTTT